The T cell receptor beta chain described here comes from a study of shared T cell receptors in the human thymus. About this clone: The identical CDR3 is also encoded by other nucleotide sequences in the sample.

Profiled with immunoSEQ multiplex PCR; TCRdb holds only in-frame clones, not every one. The table records 700,000 to 750,000 clones, approximately 83% of them present only once. V was pared by 4 bases and J by 5 bases, with 23 bases of the junction left unmatched. The CDR3 has 21 amino acids. The germline V gene encodes CDR1 LGHNA and CDR2 YSLEER. The sample also formed part of further work on human thymus T cells. From that paper: Surgeons resected thymus tissue during corrective heart surgery.

The receptor comes from a girl younger than two with a congenital heart defect. The sample comprised thymocytes. The gene calls are TRBV4-3 and TRBJ1-6, with 7 bases matching TRBD1. CDR3 residues: CASSPRTGSEYSLGNNSPLHF. The CDR3, as DNA: TGCGCCAGCAGCCCCCGGACAGGTTCGGAGTACAGTCTAGGGAATAATTCACCCCTCCACTTT.